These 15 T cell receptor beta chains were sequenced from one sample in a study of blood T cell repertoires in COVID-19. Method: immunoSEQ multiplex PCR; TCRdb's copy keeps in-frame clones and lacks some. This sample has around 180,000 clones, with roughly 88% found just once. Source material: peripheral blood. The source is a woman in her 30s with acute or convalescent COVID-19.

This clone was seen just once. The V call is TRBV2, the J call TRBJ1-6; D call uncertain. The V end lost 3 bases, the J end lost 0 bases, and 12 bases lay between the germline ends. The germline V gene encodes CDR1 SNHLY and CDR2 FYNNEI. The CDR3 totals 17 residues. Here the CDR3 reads CASSDYLESSYNSPLHF. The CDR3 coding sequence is TGTGCCAGCAGTGATTATCTGGAGAGCTCCTATAATTCACCCCTCCACTTT.

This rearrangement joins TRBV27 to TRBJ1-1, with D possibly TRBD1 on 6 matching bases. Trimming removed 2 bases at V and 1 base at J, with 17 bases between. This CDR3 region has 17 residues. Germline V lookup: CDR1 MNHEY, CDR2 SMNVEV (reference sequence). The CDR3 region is CASSLRAGVGWNTEAFF. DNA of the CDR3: TGTGCCAGCAGTTTACGGGCAGGGGTTGGGTGGAACACTGAAGCTTTCTTT.

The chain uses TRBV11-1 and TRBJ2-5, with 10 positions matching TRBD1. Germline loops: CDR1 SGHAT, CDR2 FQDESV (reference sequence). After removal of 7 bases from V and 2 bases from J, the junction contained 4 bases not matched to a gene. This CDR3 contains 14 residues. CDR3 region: CASTDRGGQETQYF. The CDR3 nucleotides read TGTGCCAGCACGGACAGGGGGGGACAAGAGACCCAGTACTTC.

The CDR3 bases are TGTGCCATCAGTGAAAGGGGTGAACTCCTCCACTTT. Its translation is CAISERGELLHF. The V and J genes are TRBV10-3 and TRBJ1-6, with D tentatively TRBD1 (5 bases). The V end lost 3 bases, the J end lost 15 bases, and 12 bases lay between the germline ends. This CDR3 comprises 12 residues. Germline V gene sequence: CDR1 ENHRY, CDR2 SYGVKD.

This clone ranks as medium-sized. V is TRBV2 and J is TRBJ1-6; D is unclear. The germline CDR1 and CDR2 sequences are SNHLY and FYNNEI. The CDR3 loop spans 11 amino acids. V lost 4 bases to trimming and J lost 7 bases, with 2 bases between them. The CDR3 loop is CASSVNSPLHF. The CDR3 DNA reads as TGTGCCAGCAGTGTAAATTCACCCCTCCACTTT.

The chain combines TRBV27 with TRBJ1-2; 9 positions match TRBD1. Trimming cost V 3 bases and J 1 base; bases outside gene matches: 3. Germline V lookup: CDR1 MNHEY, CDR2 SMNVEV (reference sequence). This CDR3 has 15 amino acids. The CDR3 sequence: CASSFGTGNNYGYTF. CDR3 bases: TGTGCCAGCAGTTTTGGGACAGGGAATAACTATGGCTACACCTTC.

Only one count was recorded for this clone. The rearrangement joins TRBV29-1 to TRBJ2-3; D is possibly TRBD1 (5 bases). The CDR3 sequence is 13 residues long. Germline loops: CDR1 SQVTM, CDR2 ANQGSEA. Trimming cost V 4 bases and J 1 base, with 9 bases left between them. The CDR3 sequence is CSVAVGGTDTQYF. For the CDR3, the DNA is TGCAGCGTTGCTGTAGGGGGCACAGATACGCAGTATTTT.

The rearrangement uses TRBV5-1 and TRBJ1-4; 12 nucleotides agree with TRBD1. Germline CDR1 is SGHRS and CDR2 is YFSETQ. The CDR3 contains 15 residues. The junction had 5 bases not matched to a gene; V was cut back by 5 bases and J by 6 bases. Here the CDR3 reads CASRRGTGGDEKLFF. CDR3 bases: TGCGCCAGCAGGAGGGGGACAGGGGGCGATGAAAAACTGTTTTTT.

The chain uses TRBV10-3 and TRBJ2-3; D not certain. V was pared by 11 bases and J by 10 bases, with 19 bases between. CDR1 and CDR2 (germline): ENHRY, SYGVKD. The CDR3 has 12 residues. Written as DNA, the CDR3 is TGTGCCGTGCCTGGCCCGGTGACTGCGCAGTATTTT. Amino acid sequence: CAVPGPVTAQYF.

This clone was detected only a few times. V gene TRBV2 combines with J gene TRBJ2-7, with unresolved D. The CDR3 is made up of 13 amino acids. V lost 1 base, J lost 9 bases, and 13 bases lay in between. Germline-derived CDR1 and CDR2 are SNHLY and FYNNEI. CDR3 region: CASSEEVELGQYF. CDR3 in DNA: TGTGCCAGCAGTGAAGAAGTTGAGCTAGGGCAGTACTTC. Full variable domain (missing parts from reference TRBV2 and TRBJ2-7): EPEVTQTPSHQVTQMGQEVILRCVPISNHLYFYWYRQILGQKVEFLVSFYNNEISEKSEIFDDQFSVERPDGSNFTLKIRSTKLEDSAMYFCASSEEVELGQYFGPGTRLTVT.

The DNA of the CDR3 is TGTGCCAGCAGCCAAGACCGACTTCGGGAGCAGTTCTTC. Its translation is CASSQDRLREQFF. This chain links TRBV3-1 (or the pseudogene TRBV3-2) with TRBJ2-1; D call uncertain. The CDR3 loop spans 13 amino acids. The germline gives CDR1 LGHDT, CDR2 YNNKEL (reference sequence). Trimming shortened V by 0 bases and J by 10 bases, and 10 bases separated the two germline ends.

The CDR3: CASSIAGHGGELFF. The CDR3, as DNA: TGTGCCAGTAGTATCGCGGGGCATGGCGGGGAGCTGTTTTTT. This chain links TRBV19 with TRBJ2-2, with D maybe TRBD2 (6 bases). Trimming stripped 3 bases from V and 7 bases from J, with 12 bases between. This CDR3 spans 14 amino acids. Germline V lookup: CDR1 LNHDA, CDR2 SQIVND (reference sequence). The full variable domain, its missing parts supplied by reference TRBV19 and TRBJ2-2, is DGGITQSPKYLFRKEGQNVTLSCEQNLNHDAMYWYRQDPGQGLRLIYYSQIVNDFQKGDIAEGYSVSREKKESFPLTVTSAQKNPTAFYLCASSIAGHGGELFFGEGSRLTVL.

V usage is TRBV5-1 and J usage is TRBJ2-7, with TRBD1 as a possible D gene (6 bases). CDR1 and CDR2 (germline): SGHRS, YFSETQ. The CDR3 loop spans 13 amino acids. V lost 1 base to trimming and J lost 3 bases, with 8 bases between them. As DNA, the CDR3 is TGCGCCAGCAGCTTGCAGGACAGCTACGAGCAGTACTTC. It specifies CASSLQDSYEQYF.

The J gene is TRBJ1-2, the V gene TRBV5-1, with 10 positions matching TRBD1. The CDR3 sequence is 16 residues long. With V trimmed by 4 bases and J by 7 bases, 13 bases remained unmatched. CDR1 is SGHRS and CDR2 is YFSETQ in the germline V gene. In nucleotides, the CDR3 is TGCGCCAGCAGCCCAAACCCGGGACAGGGGTATGGTGGCTACACCTTC. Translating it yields CASSPNPGQGYGGYTF.

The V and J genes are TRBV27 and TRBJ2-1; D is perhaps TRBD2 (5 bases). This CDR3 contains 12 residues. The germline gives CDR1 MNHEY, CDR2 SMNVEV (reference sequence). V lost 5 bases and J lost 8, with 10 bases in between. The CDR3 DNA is TGTGCCAGCAGTACAATGGGAGATGAGCAGTTCTTC. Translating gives CASSTMGDEQFF.